This TCR beta chain comes out of a study of cytomegalovirus exposure and HLA in healthy donors. This CDR3 region has 14 residues. CDR1 is SQVTM and CDR2 is ANQGSEA in the germline V gene. The V gene lost 0 bases and the J gene lost 4 bases, with 12 bases spanning the gap. PCR primers comprised 60 Vbeta and 13 Jbeta primers. The data were produced by immunoSEQ multiplex PCR, yet TCRdb's version contains in-frame clones alone and is incomplete. Seen here are about 180,000 clones, about four fifths observed once, and the top ten hold around 3%. The specimen was PBMCs. This sequence originates from a male donor in good health and CMV-seronegative. The V call is TRBV29-1, the J call TRBJ1-1, with a weak D call TRBD1 (6 bases). Here the CDR3 reads CSVEDDPQGTEAFF. CDR3 sequence (DNA): TGCAGCGTTGAAGATGATCCACAGGGCACTGAAGCTTTCTTT.